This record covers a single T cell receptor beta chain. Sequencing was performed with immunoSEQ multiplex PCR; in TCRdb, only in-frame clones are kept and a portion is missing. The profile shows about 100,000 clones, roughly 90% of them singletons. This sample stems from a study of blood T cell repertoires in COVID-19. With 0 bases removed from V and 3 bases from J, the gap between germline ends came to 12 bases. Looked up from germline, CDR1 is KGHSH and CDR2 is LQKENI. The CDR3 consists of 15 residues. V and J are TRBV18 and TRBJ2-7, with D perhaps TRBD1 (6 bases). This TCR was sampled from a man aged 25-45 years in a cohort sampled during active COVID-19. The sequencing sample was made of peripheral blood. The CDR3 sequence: CASSPPAGAYYEQYF. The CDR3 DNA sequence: TGTGCCAGCTCACCACCGGCAGGGGCCTACTACGAGCAGTACTTC.